This T cell receptor (beta chain) was identified during a study of shared clonotypes between healthy human individuals. Generated by immunoSEQ multiplex PCR, the TCRdb table keeps only in-frame clones and is missing some. The repertoire includes almost 700,000 clones, about 90% of them detected once, and approximately 25% sits in the top ten. With respect to this clone: Its specificity is unknown.

The naive CD8 fraction comprised CD45RO-negative cells positively selected for CCR7 and excluded terminally differentiated effector memory CD45RA+ cells. Overall study results and limits: Investigators expected sequencing depth to affect clonotype sharing among donors. Memory subsets generally showed lower estimated richness than naive subsets. In this cohort, only blood was sampled, and tissue repertoires likely differ.

The V gene end was trimmed by 2 bases and the J gene end by 0 bases; junction bases not matched to a gene: 7. Germline V gene sequence: CDR1 KGHSH, CDR2 LQKENI. This CDR3 spans 17 amino acids. Sequencing used naive CD8+ T cells sorted from blood. This clonotype was obtained from a man aged 25-45 years in good health. The chain joins TRBV18 to TRBJ2-1; 7 bases align to TRBD2. This chain's CDR3 is CASSPGGGSSSYNEQFF. CDR3 DNA: TGTGCCAGCTCACCAGGGGGGGGTTCTAGCTCCTACAATGAGCAGTTCTTC. Combining the CDR3 with reference TRBV18 and TRBJ2-1 gives the whole variable domain NAGVMQNPRHLVRRRGQEARLRCSPMKGHSHVYWYRQLPEEGLKFMVYLQKENIIDESGMPKERFSAEFPKEGPSILRIQQVVRGDSAAYFCASSPGGGSSSYNEQFFGPGTRLTVL.